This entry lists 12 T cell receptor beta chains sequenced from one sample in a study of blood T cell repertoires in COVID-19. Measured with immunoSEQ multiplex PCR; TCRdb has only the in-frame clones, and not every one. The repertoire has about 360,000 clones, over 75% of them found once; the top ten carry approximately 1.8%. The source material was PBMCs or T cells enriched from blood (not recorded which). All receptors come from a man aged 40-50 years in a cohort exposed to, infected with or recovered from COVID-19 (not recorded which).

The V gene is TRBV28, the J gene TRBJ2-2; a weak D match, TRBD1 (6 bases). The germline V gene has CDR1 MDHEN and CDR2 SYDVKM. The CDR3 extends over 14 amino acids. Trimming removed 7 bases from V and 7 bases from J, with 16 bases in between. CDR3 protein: CASKQGGVGGELFF. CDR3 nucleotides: TGTGCCAGCAAACAAGGGGGAGTTGGCGGGGAGCTGTTTTTT.

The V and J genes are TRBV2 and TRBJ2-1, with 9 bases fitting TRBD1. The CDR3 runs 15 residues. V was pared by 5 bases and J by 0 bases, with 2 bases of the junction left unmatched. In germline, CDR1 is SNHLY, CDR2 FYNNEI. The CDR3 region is CASSTDRGSYNEQFF. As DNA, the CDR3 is TGTGCCAGCAGTACGGACAGGGGCTCCTACAATGAGCAGTTCTTC. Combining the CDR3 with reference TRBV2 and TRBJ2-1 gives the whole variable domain EPEVTQTPSHQVTQMGQEVILRCVPISNHLYFYWYRQILGQKVEFLVSFYNNEISEKSEIFDDQFSVERPDGSNFTLKIRSTKLEDSAMYFCASSTDRGSYNEQFFGPGTRLTVL.

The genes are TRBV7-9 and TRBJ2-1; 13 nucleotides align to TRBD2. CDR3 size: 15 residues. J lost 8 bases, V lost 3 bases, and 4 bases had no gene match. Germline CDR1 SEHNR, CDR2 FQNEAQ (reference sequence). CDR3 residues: CASSFRLAGGHEQFF. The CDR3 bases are TGTGCCAGCAGCTTCCGACTAGCGGGAGGACATGAGCAGTTCTTC.

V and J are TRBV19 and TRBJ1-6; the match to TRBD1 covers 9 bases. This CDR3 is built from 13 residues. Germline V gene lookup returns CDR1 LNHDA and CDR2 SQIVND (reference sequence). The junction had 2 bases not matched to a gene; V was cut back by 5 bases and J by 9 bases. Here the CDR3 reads CASSATGGSPLHF. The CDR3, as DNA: TGTGCCAGTAGTGCGACAGGGGGTTCACCCCTCCACTTT.

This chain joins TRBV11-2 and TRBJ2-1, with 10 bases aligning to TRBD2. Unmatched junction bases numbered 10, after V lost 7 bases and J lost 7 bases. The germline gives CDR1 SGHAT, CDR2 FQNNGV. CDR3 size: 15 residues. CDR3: CASKGLAGGGNEQFF. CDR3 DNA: TGTGCCAGCAAAGGATTAGCGGGAGGTGGAAATGAGCAGTTCTTC.

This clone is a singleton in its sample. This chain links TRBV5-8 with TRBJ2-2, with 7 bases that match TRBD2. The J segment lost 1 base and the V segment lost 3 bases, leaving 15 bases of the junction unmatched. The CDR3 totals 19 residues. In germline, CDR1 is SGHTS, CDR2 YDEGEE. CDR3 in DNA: TGTGCCAGCAGCTGGGGGGGTGTTTCTTTGGGCCTGAACACCGGGGAGCTGTTTTTT. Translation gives CASSWGGVSLGLNTGELFF.

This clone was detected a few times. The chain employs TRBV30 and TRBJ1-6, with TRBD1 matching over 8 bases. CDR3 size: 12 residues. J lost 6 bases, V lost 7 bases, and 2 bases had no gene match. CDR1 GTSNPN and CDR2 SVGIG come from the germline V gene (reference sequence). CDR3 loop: CASTGVNSPLHF. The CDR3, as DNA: TGTGCCTCGACAGGGGTTAATTCACCCCTCCACTTT.

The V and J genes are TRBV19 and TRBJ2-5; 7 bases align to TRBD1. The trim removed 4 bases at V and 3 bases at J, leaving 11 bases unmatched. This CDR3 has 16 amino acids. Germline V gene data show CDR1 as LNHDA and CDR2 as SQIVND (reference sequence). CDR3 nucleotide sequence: TGTGCCAGTAGTACCCCGACAGGGAAGATGGAAGAGACCCAGTACTTC. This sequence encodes CASSTPTGKMEETQYF.

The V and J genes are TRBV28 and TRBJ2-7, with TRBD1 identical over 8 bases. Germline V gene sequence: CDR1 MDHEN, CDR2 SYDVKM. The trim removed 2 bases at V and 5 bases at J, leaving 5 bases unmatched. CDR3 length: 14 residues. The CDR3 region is CASSLQDRDNEQYF. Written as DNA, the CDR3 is TGTGCCAGCAGTTTACAGGACAGGGACAACGAGCAGTACTTC. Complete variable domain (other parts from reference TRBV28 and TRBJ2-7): DVKVTQSSRYLVKRTGEKVFLECVQDMDHENMFWYRQDPGLGLRLIYFSYDVKMKEKGDIPEGYSVSREKKERFSLILESASTNQTSMYLCASSLQDRDNEQYFGPGTRLTVT.

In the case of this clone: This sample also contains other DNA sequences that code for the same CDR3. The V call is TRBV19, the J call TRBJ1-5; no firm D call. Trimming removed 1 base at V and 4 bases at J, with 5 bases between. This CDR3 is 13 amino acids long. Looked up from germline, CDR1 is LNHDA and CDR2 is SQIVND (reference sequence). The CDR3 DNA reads TGTGCCAGTAGTATAGGCGCGAATCAGCCCCAGCATTTT. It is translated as CASSIGANQPQHF.

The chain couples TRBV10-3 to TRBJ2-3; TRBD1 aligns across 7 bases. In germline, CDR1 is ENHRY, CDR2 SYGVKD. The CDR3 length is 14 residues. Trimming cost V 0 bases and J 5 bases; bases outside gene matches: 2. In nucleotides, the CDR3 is TGTGCCATCAGTGAGTCACAGGGGAGAGATACGCAGTATTTT. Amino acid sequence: CAISESQGRDTQYF.

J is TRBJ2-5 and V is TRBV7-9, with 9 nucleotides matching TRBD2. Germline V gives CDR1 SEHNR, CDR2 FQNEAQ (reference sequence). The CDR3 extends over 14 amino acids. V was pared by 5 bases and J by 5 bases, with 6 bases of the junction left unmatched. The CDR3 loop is CASSQTGLAETQYF. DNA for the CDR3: TGTGCCAGCAGCCAGACAGGACTAGCGGAGACCCAGTACTTC.